The 14 T cell receptor beta chains reported below all come from one sample, sequenced in a study of shared clonotypes between healthy human individuals. Sequencing used immunoSEQ multiplex PCR; TCRdb keeps in-frame clones, though not all of them. The sample has 700,000 or so clones; roughly 70% are singletons. The sample comprised memory CD4+ T cells sorted from blood. Subset defined: CD45RA-negative fraction. These TCRs come from a woman in her 30s in good health.

A remark on this clone: Other DNA sequences in the sample encode the same CDR3. CDR3 protein: CASSRTSGRYEQYF. CDR3 coding DNA: TGTGCCAGCAGCCGGACTAGCGGGAGATACGAGCAGTACTTC. V and J are TRBV13 and TRBJ2-7, with TRBD2 matching over 13 bases. Germline V gene data show CDR1 as PRHDT and CDR2 as FYEKMQ (reference sequence). The CDR3 has 14 residues. The trim removed 5 bases at V and 4 bases at J, leaving 2 bases unmatched.

This rearrangement joins TRBV5-6 to TRBJ2-5, with D unclear. CDR1 and CDR2 from the germline V gene are SGHDT and YYEEEE. Trimming pared 1 base from V and 2 bases from J, leaving 9 bases between. The CDR3 contains 14 residues. In DNA, the CDR3 is TGTGCCAGCAGCTTGAGTCTAAATCAAGAGACCCAGTACTTC. Translation: CASSLSLNQETQYF.

The chain combines TRBV18 with TRBJ2-7, with D unclear. V was pared by 2 bases and J by 6 bases, with 8 bases between. This CDR3 comprises 12 residues. The germline CDR1 and CDR2 sequences are KGHSH and LQKENI. The CDR3 loop reads CASSPVSREQYF. CDR3 coding DNA: TGTGCCAGCTCACCAGTCTCTCGCGAGCAGTACTTC.

V usage is TRBV28 and J usage is TRBJ1-5; D possibly corresponds to TRBD1 (5 bases). This CDR3 contains 15 residues. V gave up 6 bases and J gave up 11 bases, with 23 bases separating them. The germline gives CDR1 MDHEN, CDR2 SYDVKM. The CDR3 region is CASSPPQGLVASQHF. CDR3 DNA: TGTGCCAGCAGCCCCCCGCAGGGTTTGGTGGCGTCCCAGCATTTT.

The V call is TRBV28, the J call TRBJ2-4; perhaps TRBD1 as D (6 bases). The germline gives CDR1 MDHEN, CDR2 SYDVKM. With 4 bases removed from V and 0 bases from J, the gap between germline ends came to 13 bases. The CDR3 covers 16 residues. The CDR3 DNA is TGTGCCAGCAGTTCCCCGGGACACCAAGCCAAAAACATTCAGTACTTC. Its translation is CASSSPGHQAKNIQYF.

The rearrangement joins TRBV28 to TRBJ2-2; no clear D. Germline V gives CDR1 MDHEN, CDR2 SYDVKM. The germline V and J ends were trimmed by 5 bases and 7 bases, with 5 bases remaining between them. This CDR3 is 11 amino acids long. The CDR3 nucleotides read TGTGCCAGCAGTACATACGGGGAGCTGTTTTTT. Translated, it gives CASSTYGELFF.

The chain has TRBV5-5 and TRBJ2-2, with TRBD1 as a possible D gene (5 bases). V lost 6 bases and J lost 6, with 12 bases in between. CDR3 size: 13 residues. CDR1 is SGHKS, CDR2 YYEKEE, per germline (reference sequence). The CDR3 DNA follows: TGTGCCAGCACCATGTCAGGGTCCGGGGAGCTGTTTTTT. Amino acids: CASTMSGSGELFF.

The V gene is TRBV7-8, the J gene TRBJ1-5; TRBD1 matches 9 bases. Looked up from germline, CDR1 is SGHVS and CDR2 is FQNEAQ. This CDR3 has 16 residues. V gave up 4 bases and J gave up 5 bases; unmatched junction bases: 9. CDR3 sequence (DNA): TGTGCCAGCAGCTCGCTAGAGACAGGGGGTTATCAGCCCCAGCATTTT. Its protein product is CASSSLETGGYQPQHF.

The chain couples TRBV2 to TRBJ2-5; 8 positions match TRBD1. In germline, CDR1 is SNHLY, CDR2 FYNNEI. J was trimmed by 5 bases and V by 7 bases; bases with no gene match: 9. This CDR3 comprises 14 residues. CDR3 in DNA: TGTGCCAGCAACTCGGACAGGGCGGGGGAGACCCAGTACTTC. It encodes CASNSDRAGETQYF. The full variable domain, its missing parts supplied by reference TRBV2 and TRBJ2-5, is EPEVTQTPSHQVTQMGQEVILRCVPISNHLYFYWYRQILGQKVEFLVSFYNNEISEKSEIFDDQFSVERPDGSNFTLKIRSTKLEDSAMYFCASNSDRAGETQYFGPGTRLLVL.

The gene calls are TRBV2 and TRBJ1-6; D ambiguous. V lost 6 bases, J lost 6 bases, and 15 bases lay in between. Per germline, CDR1 SNHLY and CDR2 FYNNEI. The CDR3 has 15 amino acids. CDR3 residues: CASRKMAGANSPLHF. In DNA form, the CDR3 reads TGTGCCAGCAGAAAGATGGCAGGAGCTAATTCACCCCTCCACTTT.

This clone was observed once. The CDR3 DNA follows: TGTGCCAGCAGCTTAAGGGACGAATCGACCGGGGAGCTGTTTTTT. Its protein is CASSLRDESTGELFF. The rearrangement joins TRBV7-8 to TRBJ2-2; D may correspond to TRBD1 or TRBD2 (5 bases each). V was trimmed by 2 bases and J by 5 bases, leaving 12 bases between them. Germline-derived CDR1 and CDR2 are SGHVS and FQNEAQ. This CDR3 spans 15 amino acids. Full variable domain (rest looked up from reference TRBV7-8 and TRBJ2-2): GAGVSQSPRYKVAKRGQDVALRCDPISGHVSLFWYQQALGQGPEFLTYFQNEAQLDKSGLPSDRFFAERPEGSVSTLKIQRTQQEDSAVYLCASSLRDESTGELFFGEGSRLTVL.

This clone was seen a single time. V gene TRBV28 combines with J gene TRBJ1-5, with a tentative D call TRBD1 (6 bases). This CDR3 spans 19 amino acids. Germline values: CDR1 MDHEN, CDR2 SYDVKM. The V end lost 9 bases, the J end lost 6 bases, and 33 bases lay between the germline ends. CDR3 loop: CASELKLINRVEVGQPQHF. The DNA for the CDR3 is TGTGCCAGTGAACTAAAACTTATAAACAGGGTAGAAGTGGGTCAGCCCCAGCATTTT. Complete variable domain (other parts from reference TRBV28 and TRBJ1-5): DVKVTQSSRYLVKRTGEKVFLECVQDMDHENMFWYRQDPGLGLRLIYFSYDVKMKEKGDIPEGYSVSREKKERFSLILESASTNQTSMYLCASELKLINRVEVGQPQHFGDGTRLSIL.

The CDR3 coding sequence is TGTGCCAGCAGGCCGACTAGCGGGAGGGGTAATGAGCAGTTCTTC. Protein: CASRPTSGRGNEQFF. The V and J genes are TRBV6-4 and TRBJ2-1; TRBD2 agrees at 14 bases. The CDR3 runs to 15 residues. The junction had 5 bases not matched to a gene; V was cut back by 6 bases and J by 7 bases. Germline V gene lookup returns CDR1 MRHNA and CDR2 SNTAGT.

The chain combines TRBV25-1 with TRBJ1-1, with 7 positions matching TRBD1. The CDR3 has 13 residues. Germline V lookup: CDR1 MGHDK, CDR2 SYGVNS. V shed 4 bases and J 10 bases; nucleotides not matched to a gene: 9. The CDR3 nucleotides are TGTGCCAGCAGTGCCCCCCCAGGGACAGCAGCTTTCTTT. It codes for CASSAPPGTAAFF.